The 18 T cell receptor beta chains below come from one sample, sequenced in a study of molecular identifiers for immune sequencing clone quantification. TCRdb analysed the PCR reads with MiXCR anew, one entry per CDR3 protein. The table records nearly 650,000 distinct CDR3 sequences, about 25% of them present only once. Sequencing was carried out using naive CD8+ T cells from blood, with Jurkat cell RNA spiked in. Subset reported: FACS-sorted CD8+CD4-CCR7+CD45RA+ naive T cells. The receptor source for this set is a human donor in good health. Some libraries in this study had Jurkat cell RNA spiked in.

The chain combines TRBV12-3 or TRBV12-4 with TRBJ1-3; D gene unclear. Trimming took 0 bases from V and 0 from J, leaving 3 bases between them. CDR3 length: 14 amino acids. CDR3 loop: CASSLAVSGNTIYF. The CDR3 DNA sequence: TGTGCCAGCAGTTTAGCGGTCTCTGGAAACACCATATATTTT.

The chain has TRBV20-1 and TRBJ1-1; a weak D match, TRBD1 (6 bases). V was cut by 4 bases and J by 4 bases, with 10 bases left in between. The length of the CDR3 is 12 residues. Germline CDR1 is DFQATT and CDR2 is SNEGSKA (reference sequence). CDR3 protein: CSAKEGGTEAFF. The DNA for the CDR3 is TGCAGTGCTAAAGAAGGGGGCACTGAAGCTTTCTTT.

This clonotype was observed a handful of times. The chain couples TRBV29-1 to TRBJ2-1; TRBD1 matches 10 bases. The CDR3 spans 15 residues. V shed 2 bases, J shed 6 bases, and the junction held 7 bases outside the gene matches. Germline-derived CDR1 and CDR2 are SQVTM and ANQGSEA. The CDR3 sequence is CSVEQLRDRGNEQFF. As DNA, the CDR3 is TGCAGCGTTGAACAACTCCGGGACAGGGGCAATGAGCAGTTCTTC.

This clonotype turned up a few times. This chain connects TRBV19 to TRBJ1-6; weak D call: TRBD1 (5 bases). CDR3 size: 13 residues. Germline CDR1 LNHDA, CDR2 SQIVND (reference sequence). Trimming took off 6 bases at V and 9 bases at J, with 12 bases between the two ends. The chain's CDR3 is CASSDGGISPLHF. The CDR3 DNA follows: TGTGCCAGTAGCGACGGGGGGATTTCACCCCTCCACTTT.

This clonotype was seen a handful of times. CDR3 amino acids: CASSKQGSQNLETQYF. CDR3 DNA: TGTGCCAGCAGCAAACAGGGTTCCCAAAATTTGGAGACCCAGTACTTC. The chain is built from TRBV21-1 and TRBJ2-5; whether TRBD1, the table's D call, matches the DNA was not checked. TRBV21-1 is reported as a pseudogene. CDR3 length: 16 residues.

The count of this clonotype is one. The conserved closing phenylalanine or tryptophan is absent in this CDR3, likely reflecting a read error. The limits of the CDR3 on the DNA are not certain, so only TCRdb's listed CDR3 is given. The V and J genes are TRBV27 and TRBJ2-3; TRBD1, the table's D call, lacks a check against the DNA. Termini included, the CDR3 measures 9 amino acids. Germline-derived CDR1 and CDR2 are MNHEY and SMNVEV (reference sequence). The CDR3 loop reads CASNSSPRG.

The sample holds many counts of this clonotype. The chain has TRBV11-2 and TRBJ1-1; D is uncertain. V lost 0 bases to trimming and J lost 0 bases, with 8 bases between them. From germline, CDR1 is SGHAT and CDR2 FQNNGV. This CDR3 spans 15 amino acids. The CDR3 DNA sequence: TGTGCCAGCAGCTTAGAGTACAGAATGAACACTGAAGCTTTCTTT. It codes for CASSLEYRMNTEAFF.

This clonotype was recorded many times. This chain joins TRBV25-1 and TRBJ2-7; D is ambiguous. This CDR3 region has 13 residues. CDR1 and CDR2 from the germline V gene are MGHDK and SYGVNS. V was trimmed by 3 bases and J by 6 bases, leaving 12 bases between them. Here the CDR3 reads CASSEDPPGEQYF. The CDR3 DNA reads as TGTGCCAGCAGTGAGGATCCACCGGGCGAGCAGTACTTC.

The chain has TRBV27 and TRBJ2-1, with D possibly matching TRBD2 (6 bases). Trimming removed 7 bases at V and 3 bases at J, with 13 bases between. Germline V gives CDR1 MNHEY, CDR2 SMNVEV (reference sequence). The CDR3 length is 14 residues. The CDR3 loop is CASTKEGLYNEQFF. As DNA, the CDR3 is TGTGCCAGCACTAAGGAGGGCCTCTACAATGAGCAGTTCTTC.

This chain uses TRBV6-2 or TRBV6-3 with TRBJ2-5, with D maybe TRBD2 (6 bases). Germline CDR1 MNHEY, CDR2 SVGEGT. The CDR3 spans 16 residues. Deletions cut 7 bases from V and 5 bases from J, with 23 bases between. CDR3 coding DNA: TGTGCCAGCACTCTATGGTCTAGCGCCAAAGGGGAGACCCAGTACTTC. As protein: CASTLWSSAKGETQYF.

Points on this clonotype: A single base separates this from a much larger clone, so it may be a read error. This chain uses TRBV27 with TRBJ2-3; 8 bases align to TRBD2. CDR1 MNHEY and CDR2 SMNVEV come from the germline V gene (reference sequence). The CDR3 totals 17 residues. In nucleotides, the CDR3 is TGTACCAGCAGTCCCGGACAGTCCGGGGGGGCCACAGATACGCAGTATTTT. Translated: CTSSPGQSGGATDTQYF.

CDR3 in amino acids: CASSPPGLAGGQYQETQYF. CDR3 sequence (DNA): TGTGCCAGCAGCCCCCCGGGACTAGCGGGGGGACAGTACCAAGAGACCCAGTACTTC. V and J are TRBV3-1 and TRBJ2-5; 15 bases match TRBD2. After removal of 4 bases from V and 0 bases from J, the junction contained 9 bases not matched to a gene. The CDR3 spans 19 residues. Germline-derived CDR1 and CDR2 are LGHDT and YNNKEL (reference sequence).

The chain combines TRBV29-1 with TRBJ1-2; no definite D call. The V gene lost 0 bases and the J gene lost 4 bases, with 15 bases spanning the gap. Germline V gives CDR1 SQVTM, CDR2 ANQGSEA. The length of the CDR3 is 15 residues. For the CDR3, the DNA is TGCAGCGTTGAAGATTGGAGGGATAGGGTCTATGGCTACACCTTC. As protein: CSVEDWRDRVYGYTF.

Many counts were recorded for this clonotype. CDR3 sequence: CASSQDEGRSGNTIYF. In DNA, the CDR3 is TGCGCCAGCAGCCAAGATGAGGGGAGGTCTGGAAACACCATATATTTT. V gene TRBV4-1 combines with J gene TRBJ1-3; perhaps TRBD1 as D (5 bases). Per germline, CDR1 MGHRA and CDR2 YSYEKL. Trimming shortened V by 0 bases and J by 1 base, and 10 bases separated the two germline ends. The CDR3 is made up of 16 amino acids.

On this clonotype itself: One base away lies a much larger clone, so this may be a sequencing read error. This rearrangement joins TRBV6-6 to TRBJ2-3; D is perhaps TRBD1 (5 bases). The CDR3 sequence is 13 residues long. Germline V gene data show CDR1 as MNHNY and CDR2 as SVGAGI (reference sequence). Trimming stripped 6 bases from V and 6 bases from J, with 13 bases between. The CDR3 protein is CASSELPGDTQYF. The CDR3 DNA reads TGTGCCAGCAGCGAATTGCCAGGGGATACGCAGTATTTT.

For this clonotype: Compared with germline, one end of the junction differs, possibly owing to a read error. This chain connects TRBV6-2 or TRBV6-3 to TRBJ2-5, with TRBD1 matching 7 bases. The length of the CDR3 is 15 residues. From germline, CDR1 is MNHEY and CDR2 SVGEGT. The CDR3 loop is CAGSLAWDSQETQYF. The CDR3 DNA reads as TGTGCCGGCAGCTTAGCATGGGACAGCCAAGAGACCCAGTACTTC.

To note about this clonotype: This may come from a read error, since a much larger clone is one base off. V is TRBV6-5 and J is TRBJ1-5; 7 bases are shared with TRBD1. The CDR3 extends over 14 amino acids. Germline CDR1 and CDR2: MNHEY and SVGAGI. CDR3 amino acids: CASSLRQGYQSQHF. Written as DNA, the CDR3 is TGTGCCAGCAGTCTCAGACAGGGTTATCAGTCCCAGCATTTT.

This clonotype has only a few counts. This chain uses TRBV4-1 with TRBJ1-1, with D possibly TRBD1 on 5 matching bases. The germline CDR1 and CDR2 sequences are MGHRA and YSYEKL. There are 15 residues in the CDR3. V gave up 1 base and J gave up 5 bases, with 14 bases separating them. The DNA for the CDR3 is TGCGCCAGCAGCCAAGCGCCTCCAGGGAGGACTGAAGCTTTCTTT. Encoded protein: CASSQAPPGRTEAFF.